The 25 T cell receptor beta chains in this list originate from one sample, sequenced in a study of blood T cells in healthy people across ages. A J-beta primer mix and a sample-barcoded 5' primer were used in a second PCR of roughly 6 to 11 cycles. Each CDR3 protein is one row after TCRdb ran MiXCR on the 5' RACE reads. The data hold 650,000 to 800,000 distinct CDR3 sequences, with around two fifths observed a single time. The sample comprised blood. The receptor source for this set is a man aged 55 to 70 in good health.

This chain links TRBV20-1 with TRBJ1-4, with a weak D call TRBD1 (6 bases). The V gene lost 6 bases and the J gene lost 6 bases, with 14 bases spanning the gap. CDR1 is DFQATT and CDR2 is SNEGSKA in the germline V gene (reference sequence). This CDR3 region has 13 residues. Here the CDR3 reads CSATTGLDEKLFF. In DNA, the CDR3 is TGCAGTGCCACAACAGGGCTTGATGAAAAACTGTTTTTT.

The CDR3 loop reads CSVVAGSVGYAYF. CDR3 sequence (DNA): TGCAGCGTTGTAGCGGGGTCTGTGGGATACGCGTATTTT. The chain joins TRBV29-1 to TRBJ2-3; 8 nucleotides agree with TRBD2. The V and J ends lost 4 bases and 14 bases, in that order; junction bases with no gene match: 14. Germline-derived CDR1 and CDR2 are SQVTM and ANQGSEA. The CDR3 is 13 residues long.

The rearrangement links TRBV11-2 to TRBJ2-1, with D unresolved. V lost 5 bases, J lost 8 bases, and 16 bases lay in between. This CDR3 comprises 14 residues. Germline V gene data show CDR1 as SGHAT and CDR2 as FQNNGV. The CDR3 nucleotides read TGTGCCAGCAGCCAAGACGTGGAATCCTATGAGCAGTTCTTC. Amino acid sequence: CASSQDVESYEQFF.

This chain connects TRBV20-1 to TRBJ1-5; D is unresolved. Trimming removed 6 bases from V and 4 bases from J, with 16 bases in between. The CDR3 has 14 residues. Germline-derived CDR1 and CDR2 are DFQATT and SNEGSKA (reference sequence). In DNA form, the CDR3 reads TGCAGTGCCCGTACGGGGAGGCCTAATCAGCCCCAGCATTTT. Translation gives CSARTGRPNQPQHF.

Remarks on this clonotype: The junction does not match germline at one end; this may be a read error. V and J are TRBV27 and TRBJ1-2; tentative D call: TRBD1 (6 bases). CDR3 size: 17 residues. Looked up from germline, CDR1 is MNHEY and CDR2 is SMNVEV (reference sequence). As DNA, the CDR3 is TGTGCCAGCAATTTATCGACCCCGGACAGTCAGAACTATGGCTACACCTTC. Translated: CASNLSTPDSQNYGYTF.

The V and J genes are TRBV5-1 and TRBJ1-1; tentative D call: TRBD1 (5 bases). CDR3 length: 15 residues. Trimming cost V 4 bases and J 0 bases, with 13 bases left between them. From germline, CDR1 is SGHRS and CDR2 YFSETQ. CDR3 sequence: CASSAAGVMNTEAFF. The DNA of the CDR3 is TGCGCCAGCAGCGCCGCGGGGGTCATGAACACTGAAGCTTTCTTT. Drawing the rest from reference TRBV5-1 and TRBJ1-1, the complete variable domain is KAGVTQTPRYLIKTRGQQVTLSCSPISGHRSVSWYQQTPGQGLQFLFEYFSETQRNKGNFPGRFSGRQFSNSRSEMNVSTLELGDSALYLCASSAAGVMNTEAFFGQGTRLTVV.

Only one count was recorded for this clonotype. The chain joins TRBV7-2 to TRBJ2-1, with D possibly matching TRBD2 (6 bases). The J call may be wrong; the DNA end is better matched by TRBJ2-7. The CDR3 contains 14 residues. CDR1 SGHTA and CDR2 FQGNSA come from the germline V gene. The CDR3 protein is CASQTGTVYNEQYF. CDR3 nucleotides: TGTGCCAGCCAAACCGGGACTGTCTACAATGAGCAGTACTTC.

As regards this clonotype: This clone may be a read error of a much larger clone one base away. The rearrangement joins TRBV27 to TRBJ2-1; a weak D match, TRBD2 (6 bases). CDR1 and CDR2 from the germline V gene are MNHEY and SMNVEV (reference sequence). The CDR3 has 14 amino acids. CDR3 sequence reads: CASILARGGNEQFF. The CDR3 region has the DNA TGTGCCAGCATTTTAGCGCGGGGTGGGAATGAGCAGTTCTTC.

This sequence joins TRBV5-1 and TRBJ2-3, with 7 bases that match TRBD2. After removal of 7 bases from V and 8 bases from J, the junction contained 16 bases not matched to a gene. CDR1 and CDR2 from the germline V gene are SGHRS and YFSETQ. The length of the CDR3 is 15 residues. The CDR3, as DNA: TGCGCCAGCCAATCAGCGGGGAACCATGGGGGTACGCAGTATTTT. It encodes CASQSAGNHGGTQYF.

The CDR3: CSARAGGPLTGELFF. The CDR3 nucleotides are TGCAGTGCTAGAGCGGGGGGGCCATTGACCGGGGAGCTGTTTTTT. The chain couples TRBV20-1 to TRBJ2-2, with 8 bases aligning to TRBD2. CDR1 is DFQATT, CDR2 SNEGSKA, per germline (reference sequence). Losses at the gene ends were 1 base for V and 5 bases for J; bases not matched to a gene: 6. The CDR3 runs to 15 residues.

This rearrangement joins TRBV6-5 to TRBJ2-7; D perhaps matches TRBD2 (6 bases). The CDR3 extends over 15 amino acids. The V and J ends lost 6 bases and 0 bases respectively, with 15 bases between them. CDR1 MNHEY and CDR2 SVGAGI come from the germline V gene. The CDR3 sequence: CASSREVGSSYEQYF. For the CDR3, the DNA is TGTGCCAGCAGCAGGGAGGTCGGGAGCTCCTACGAGCAGTACTTC.

The chain is built from TRBV28 and TRBJ1-1; a possible D gene is TRBD1 (6 bases). Germline CDR1 and CDR2: MDHEN and SYDVKM. This CDR3 has 14 residues. V was trimmed by 6 bases and J by 0 bases, leaving 11 bases between them. This chain's CDR3 is CASSTGTMNTEAFF. The CDR3 DNA reads TGTGCCAGCAGCACAGGGACCATGAACACTGAAGCTTTCTTT.

Of note for this clonotype: At one end, the junction sequence differs from germline, possibly due to a read error. The J gene is TRBJ1-6, the V gene TRBV5-1; 8 bases agree with TRBD1. There are 15 residues in the CDR3. Germline loops: CDR1 SGHRS, CDR2 YFSETQ. Here the CDR3 DNA reads TGCGCCAACAGCCCGGGACAGGAAACCGGATCACCCCTCCACTTT. Translating gives CANSPGQETGSPLHF.

This clonotype was seen repeatedly, ten times or more. V and J are TRBV29-1 and TRBJ2-5; TRBD2 is a possible D gene (6 bases). The V end was cut by 7 bases, the J end by 11 bases, with 17 bases between. CDR1 SQVTM and CDR2 ANQGSEA come from the germline V gene. The CDR3 is made up of 11 amino acids. CDR3 amino acids: CSAMGSREQYF. CDR3 coding DNA: TGCAGCGCTATGGGGTCTCGGGAGCAGTACTTC.

The J gene is TRBJ2-7, the V gene TRBV6-1, with a possible D match to TRBD2 (6 bases). V lost 6 bases and J 2 bases, leaving 14 bases between the germline ends. The length of the CDR3 is 14 residues. The germline V gene has CDR1 MNHNS and CDR2 SASEGT. CDR3 region: CASSQGASAYEQYF. CDR3 sequence (DNA): TGTGCCAGCAGCCAAGGAGCTAGCGCCTACGAGCAGTACTTC.

The V and J genes are TRBV4-3 and TRBJ2-5, with 13 bases fitting TRBD2. Germline trimming cut 0 bases from V and 11 bases from J; bases unmatched to any gene: 15. This CDR3 contains 18 residues. The germline V gene has CDR1 LGHNA and CDR2 YSLEER. CDR3 amino acids: CASSQDPLAGGPGNEQYF. The CDR3 coding sequence is TGCGCCAGCAGCCAAGATCCACTAGCGGGGGGGCCCGGTAATGAGCAGTACTTC.

This clonotype was detected only once. The chain carries TRBV27 and TRBJ2-1; 7 nucleotides align to TRBD2. V gave up 5 bases and J gave up 4 bases; unmatched junction bases: 5. Germline V gene lookup returns CDR1 MNHEY and CDR2 SMNVEV (reference sequence). The CDR3 runs to 14 residues. The CDR3 is CASSGGGIYNEQFF. CDR3 bases: TGTGCCAGCAGTGGGGGGGGGATATACAATGAGCAGTTCTTC.

This rearrangement joins TRBV7-2 to TRBJ2-7; TRBD1 might be the D (5 bases). Looked up from germline, CDR1 is SGHTA and CDR2 is FQGNSA. V was shortened by 5 bases and J by 3 bases, with 11 bases between the two germline ends. This CDR3 has 13 residues. The CDR3 region is CASSARAGYEQYF. The CDR3 DNA sequence: TGTGCCAGCAGCGCCAGGGCTGGCTACGAGCAGTACTTC.

The chain couples TRBV6-2 or TRBV6-3 to TRBJ2-7, with 11 positions matching TRBD2. Trimming at V came to 0 bases and at J to 7 bases, leaving 5 bases not matched to a gene. This CDR3 is built from 15 residues. From germline, CDR1 is MNHEY and CDR2 SVGEGT. The chain's CDR3 is CASSYSRLAGYEQYF. CDR3 nucleotides: TGTGCCAGCAGTTACTCGAGACTAGCGGGGTATGAGCAGTACTTC.

This clonotype has a count of ten or more. The chain employs TRBV7-3 and TRBJ2-1; possible D gene TRBD2, 5 bases. The CDR3 extends over 16 amino acids. Germline values: CDR1 SGHTA, CDR2 FQGTGA. V was pared by 6 bases and J by 4 bases, with 19 bases between. The CDR3 DNA reads TGTGCCAGCAGGGATATTTCAGGAGGCGGTTACAATGAGCAGTTCTTC. Translation: CASRDISGGGYNEQFF.

The chain carries TRBV4-3 and TRBJ2-2; 7 bases fit TRBD1. CDR1 is LGHNA and CDR2 is YSLEER in the germline V gene. The CDR3 totals 18 residues. The J segment lost 5 bases and the V segment lost 1 base, leaving 13 bases of the junction unmatched. The CDR3 DNA follows: TGCGCCAGCAGCCAAGGACAGGGATGGGGACAGTTGACCGGGGAGCTGTTTTTT. Translated, it gives CASSQGQGWGQLTGELFF.

This chain links TRBV30 with TRBJ2-3; perhaps TRBD2 as D (5 bases). This CDR3 comprises 15 residues. CDR1 and CDR2 from the germline V gene are GTSNPN and SVGIG (reference sequence). The germline V and J ends were trimmed by 3 bases and 0 bases, with 13 bases remaining between them. CDR3 in DNA: TGTGCCTGGAGGAACCTAGCACTAAGCACAGATACGCAGTATTTT. Translated, it gives CAWRNLALSTDTQYF.

The gene calls are TRBV15 and TRBJ2-5; TRBD2 aligns across 9 bases. The V gene's germline CDR1 is LNHNV and CDR2 YYDKDF (reference sequence). V shed 1 base, J shed 11 bases, and the junction held 14 bases outside the gene matches. The CDR3 runs 16 residues. The CDR3 here is CATSRATGLAWDEQYF. In DNA form, the CDR3 reads TGTGCCACCAGCAGAGCAACGGGACTAGCTTGGGATGAGCAGTACTTC.

The rearrangement joins TRBV12-3 or TRBV12-4 to TRBJ2-2; TRBD1 aligns across 9 bases. V trimming: 10 bases; J trimming: 6 bases; junction bases outside the gene matches: 9. This CDR3 region has 14 residues. The CDR3 loop is CATGRTGESGELFF. In nucleotides, the CDR3 is TGTGCCACCGGACGGACAGGGGAATCCGGGGAGCTGTTTTTT.

Many counts were recorded for this clonotype. This chain connects TRBV7-2 to TRBJ2-7; D ambiguous. Trimming shortened V by 5 bases and J by 5 bases, and 10 bases separated the two germline ends. Per the germline V gene, CDR1 is SGHTA and CDR2 is FQGNSA. This CDR3 has 12 residues. The CDR3 loop is CASSRLFHEQYF. The CDR3, as DNA: TGTGCCAGCAGCCGCCTTTTCCACGAGCAGTACTTC.